This T cell receptor beta chain was recorded in a study of shared clonotypes between healthy human individuals. About the research overall: The donor group consisted of two women and three men, aged 18 to 49.

Study results and limitations: Non-shared clonotypes showed lower generation probabilities than clonotypes common to all four donors. Larger estimated richness was generally seen in naive subsets than in memory subsets.

Worth noting for this clone: Its antigen is unidentified.

TCRdb keeps only in-frame clones here, not all; method: immunoSEQ multiplex PCR. The sample lists some 2,100,000 clones; nearly 97% were seen once. The CDR3 length is 15 residues. CDR1 and CDR2 (germline): ENHRY, SYGVKD. The germline V and J ends were trimmed by 3 bases and 2 bases, with 10 bases remaining between them. The material sequenced was naive CD4+ T cells sorted from blood. Subset denoted: CD45RA+ positively selected. The sequence derives from a man between 18 and 35 years old in good health. The chain employs TRBV10-3 and TRBJ2-2; D unresolved. CDR3 sequence: CAISDITANTGELFF. For the CDR3, the DNA is TGTGCCATCAGTGACATAACAGCTAACACCGGGGAGCTGTTTTTT.